This T cell receptor (beta chain) was captured in a study of Ad26.COV2.S vaccination and SARS-CoV-2 variants. Whole-study context: Doses of Ad26.COV2.S were injected into muscle once or twice, 56 days apart.

Noted treatment: around 19 received Ad26.COV2.S at low or high dose, single or two shots; about five received placebo; per-sample allocation not given. The samples date from day 63 after the first vaccine or placebo injection. Repertoires were generated with immunoSEQ multiplex PCR, while TCRdb's copy carries only in-frame clones and drops some. The data show 410,000 or so clones, with 75% to 95% seen just once and less than 15% held by the top ten. CDR3 length: 16 residues. The germline V and J ends were trimmed by 1 base and 9 bases, with 16 bases remaining between them. Germline values: CDR1 SGHTA, CDR2 FQGNSA.

The chain carries TRBV7-2 and TRBJ1-6, with a weak D call TRBD1 (6 bases). The source is a person between 18 and 60 years old who received the Ad26.COV2.S COVID-19 vaccine or a placebo. The specimen was peripheral blood, collected in a trial of Ad26.COV2.S vaccine versus placebo. The CDR3 spells CASSLGWGPIISPLHF. Here the CDR3 DNA reads TGTGCCAGCAGCTTAGGATGGGGGCCGATAATTTCACCCCTCCACTTT.